This T cell receptor beta chain was documented in a study of T cell responses to AZD1222 COVID-19 vaccine. Across the study: Second-dose timings of about 4 or about 12 weeks were pooled.

Germline-derived CDR1 and CDR2 are MNHNY and SVGAGI (reference sequence). CDR3 length: 14 residues. Trimming removed 6 bases from V and 1 base from J, with 12 bases in between. Overall study results and limits: Unmutated variant regions are reportedly targeted by nearly half of spike-specific TCRs.

Data came from immunoSEQ multiplex PCR; TCRdb stores just in-frame clones and leaves some out. The table lists about 97,000 clones, about 89% of them singletons. With regard to this clone: Its antigen is unknown.

This specimen consisted of peripheral blood, obtained on day 0 of AZD1222 vaccination. The receptor comes from an adult in good health. V usage is TRBV6-6 and J usage is TRBJ1-1, with a possible D match to TRBD1 (6 bases). CDR3 amino acids: CASRLTGSNTEAFF. CDR3 DNA sequence: TGTGCCAGCAGATTGACAGGTTCGAACACTGAAGCTTTCTTT.